This T cell receptor (beta chain) was profiled in a study of tumor and adjacent non-tumor tissue in lung cancer. Across the whole study: Patients comprised 12 adenocarcinoma, 2 squamous cell carcinoma and 1 small cell lung cancer. Each sample yielded around 4 million productive TCRbeta reads on average.

The library came from three nested PCR rounds adapted from ARM-PCR protocols. TCRdb re-called the multiplex PCR reads with MiXCR, one entry per CDR3 protein. The sample has about 50,000 distinct CDR3 sequences, about 70% seen once. With respect to this clonotype: Antigen specificity is unknown.

Broader study findings: Normal lung showed higher cumulative top 100 clone frequency than tumor.

RNA was extracted from bulk tissue without any cell sorting. More than 3 cm separated this lung sample from the edge of the tumor. The CDR3 is 16 residues long. The ends lost 10 bases at V and 7 bases at J; junction bases unmatched: 18. The V gene's germline CDR1 is SGHKS and CDR2 YYEKEE (reference sequence). The sequenced sample consisted of distant non-tumor lung tissue. This receptor was identified in an older woman with non-small cell lung cancer. The V and J genes are TRBV5-5 and TRBJ2-5, with TRBD2 identical over 11 bases. This CDR3 reads CAGNLEVAGGRGTQYF. The CDR3 DNA reads TGTGCCGGTAACTTGGAGGTAGCGGGGGGGCGAGGGACCCAGTACTTC.